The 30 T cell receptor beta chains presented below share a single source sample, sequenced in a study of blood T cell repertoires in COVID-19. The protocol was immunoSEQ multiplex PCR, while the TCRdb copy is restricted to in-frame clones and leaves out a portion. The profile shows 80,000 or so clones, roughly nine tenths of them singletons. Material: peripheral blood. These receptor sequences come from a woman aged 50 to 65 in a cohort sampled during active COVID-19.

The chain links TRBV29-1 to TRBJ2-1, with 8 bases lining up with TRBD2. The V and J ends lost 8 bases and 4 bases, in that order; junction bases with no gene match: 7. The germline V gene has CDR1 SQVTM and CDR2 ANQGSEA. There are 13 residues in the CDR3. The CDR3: CSLAGHVYNEQFF. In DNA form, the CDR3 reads TGCAGCTTAGCGGGACATGTTTACAATGAGCAGTTCTTC.

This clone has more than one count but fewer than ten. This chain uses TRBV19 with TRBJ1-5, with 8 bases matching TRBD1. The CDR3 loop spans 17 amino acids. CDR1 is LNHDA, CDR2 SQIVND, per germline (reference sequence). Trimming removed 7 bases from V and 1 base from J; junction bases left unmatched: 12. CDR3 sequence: CASTQGRGQKSNQPQHF. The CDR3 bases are TGTGCCAGTACCCAAGGCAGGGGGCAAAAAAGCAATCAGCCCCAGCATTTT.

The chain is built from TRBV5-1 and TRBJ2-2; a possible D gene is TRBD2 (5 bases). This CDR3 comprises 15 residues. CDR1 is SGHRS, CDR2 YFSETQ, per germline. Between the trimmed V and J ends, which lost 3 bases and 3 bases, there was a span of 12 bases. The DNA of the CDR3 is TGCGCCAGCAGCTCCGGCCGGACTGACACCGGGGAGCTGTTTTTT. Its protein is CASSSGRTDTGELFF.

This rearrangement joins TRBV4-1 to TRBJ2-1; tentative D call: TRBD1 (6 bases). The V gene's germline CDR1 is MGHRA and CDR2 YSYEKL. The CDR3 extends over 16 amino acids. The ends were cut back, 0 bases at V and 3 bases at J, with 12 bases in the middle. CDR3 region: CASSQDQRGNYNEQFF. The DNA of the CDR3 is TGCGCCAGCAGCCAAGATCAAAGGGGGAACTACAATGAGCAGTTCTTC.

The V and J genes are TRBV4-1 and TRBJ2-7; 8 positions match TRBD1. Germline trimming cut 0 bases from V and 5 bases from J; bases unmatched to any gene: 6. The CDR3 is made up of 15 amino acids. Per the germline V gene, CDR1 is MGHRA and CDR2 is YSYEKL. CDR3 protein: CASSQESQTGDEQYF. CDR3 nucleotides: TGCGCCAGCAGCCAAGAGTCCCAGACAGGGGACGAGCAGTACTTC.

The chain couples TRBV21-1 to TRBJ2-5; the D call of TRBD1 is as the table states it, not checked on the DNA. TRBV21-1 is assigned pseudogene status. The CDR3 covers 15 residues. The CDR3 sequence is CASNPQDRIRETQYF. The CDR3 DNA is TGTGCCAGCAATCCGCAGGACAGGATAAGGGAGACCCAGTACTTC.

The CDR3 sequence: CASSLRTPSYNSPLHF. CDR3 bases: TGTGCCAGCAGCCTAAGGACACCCTCATATAATTCACCCCTCCACTTT. V and J are TRBV14 and TRBJ1-6; D may be TRBD1 (5 bases). Germline lookup yields CDR1 SGHDN and CDR2 FVKESK. With 4 bases removed from V and 4 bases from J, the gap between germline ends came to 14 bases. CDR3 length: 16 amino acids.

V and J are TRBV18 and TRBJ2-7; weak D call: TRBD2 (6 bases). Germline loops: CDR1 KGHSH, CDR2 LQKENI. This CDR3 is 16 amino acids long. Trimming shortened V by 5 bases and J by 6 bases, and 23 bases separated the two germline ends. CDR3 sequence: CASSVGEPGLASEQYF. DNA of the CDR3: TGTGCCAGCTCAGTTGGAGAACCGGGACTCGCGAGCGAGCAGTACTTC. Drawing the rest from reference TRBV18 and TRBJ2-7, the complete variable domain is NAGVMQNPRHLVRRRGQEARLRCSPMKGHSHVYWYRQLPEEGLKFMVYLQKENIIDESGMPKERFSAEFPKEGPSILRIQQVVRGDSAAYFCASSVGEPGLASEQYFGPGTRLTVT.

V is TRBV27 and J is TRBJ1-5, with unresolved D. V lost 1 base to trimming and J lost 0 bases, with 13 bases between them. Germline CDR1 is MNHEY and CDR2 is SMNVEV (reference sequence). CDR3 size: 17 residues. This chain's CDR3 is CASSLYPPGGSNQPQHF. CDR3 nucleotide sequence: TGTGCCAGCAGTTTATACCCCCCGGGAGGTAGCAATCAGCCCCAGCATTTT.

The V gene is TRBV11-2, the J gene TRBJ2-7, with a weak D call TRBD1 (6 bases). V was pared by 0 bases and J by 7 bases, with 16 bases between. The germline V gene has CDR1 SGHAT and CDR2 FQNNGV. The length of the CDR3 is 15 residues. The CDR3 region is CASSLDRARGREQYF. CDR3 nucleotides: TGTGCCAGCAGCTTAGATCGGGCCAGGGGCAGGGAGCAGTACTTC.

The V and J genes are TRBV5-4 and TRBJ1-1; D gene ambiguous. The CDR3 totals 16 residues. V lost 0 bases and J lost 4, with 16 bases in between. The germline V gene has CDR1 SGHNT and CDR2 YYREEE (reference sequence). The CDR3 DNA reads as TGTGCCAGCAGCTTGGGCGGTCCGGGTTTGGGCACTGAAGCTTTCTTT. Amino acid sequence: CASSLGGPGLGTEAFF. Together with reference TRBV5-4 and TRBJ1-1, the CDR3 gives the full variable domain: ETGVTQSPTHLIKTRGQQVTLRCSSQSGHNTVSWYQQALGQGPQFIFQYYREEENGRGNFPPRFSGLQFPNYSSELNVNALELDDSALYLCASSLGGPGLGTEAFFGQGTRLTVV.

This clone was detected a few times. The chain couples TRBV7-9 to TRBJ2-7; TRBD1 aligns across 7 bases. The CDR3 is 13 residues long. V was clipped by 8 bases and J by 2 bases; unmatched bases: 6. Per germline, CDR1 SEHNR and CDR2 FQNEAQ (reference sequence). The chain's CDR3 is CASGPTGAYEQYF. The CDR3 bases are TGTGCCAGCGGACCTACAGGGGCCTACGAGCAGTACTTC.

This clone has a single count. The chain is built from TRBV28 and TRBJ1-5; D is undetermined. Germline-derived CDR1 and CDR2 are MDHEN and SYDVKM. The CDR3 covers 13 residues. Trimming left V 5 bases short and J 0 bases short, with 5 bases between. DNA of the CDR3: TGTGCCAGCAGTACTGATAGCAATCAGCCCCAGCATTTT. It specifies CASSTDSNQPQHF.

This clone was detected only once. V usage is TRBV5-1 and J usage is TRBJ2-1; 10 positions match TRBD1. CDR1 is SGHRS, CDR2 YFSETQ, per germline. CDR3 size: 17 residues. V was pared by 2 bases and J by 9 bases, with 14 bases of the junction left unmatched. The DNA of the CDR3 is TGCGCCAGCAGCTTAGGACAGGGGGGGTTTCGTAGCGCTGAGCAGTTCTTC. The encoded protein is CASSLGQGGFRSAEQFF.

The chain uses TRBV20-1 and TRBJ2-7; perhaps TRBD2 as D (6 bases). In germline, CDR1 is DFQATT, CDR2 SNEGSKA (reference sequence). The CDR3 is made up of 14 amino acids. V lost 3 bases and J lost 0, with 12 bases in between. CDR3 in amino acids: CSASTSMLSYEQYF. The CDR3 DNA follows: TGCAGTGCTAGTACTAGCATGCTCTCCTACGAGCAGTACTTC.

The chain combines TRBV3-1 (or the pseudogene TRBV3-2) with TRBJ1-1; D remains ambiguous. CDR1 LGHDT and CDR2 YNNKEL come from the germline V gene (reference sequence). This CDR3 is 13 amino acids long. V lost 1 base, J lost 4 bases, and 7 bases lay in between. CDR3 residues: CASSQVRGTEAFF. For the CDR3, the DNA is TGTGCCAGCAGCCAAGTAAGAGGCACTGAAGCTTTCTTT.

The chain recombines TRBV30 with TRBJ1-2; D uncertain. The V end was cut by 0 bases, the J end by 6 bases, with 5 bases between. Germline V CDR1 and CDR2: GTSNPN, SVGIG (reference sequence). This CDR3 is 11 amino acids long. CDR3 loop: CAWSVLNGYTF. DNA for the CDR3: TGTGCCTGGAGTGTACTTAATGGCTACACCTTC. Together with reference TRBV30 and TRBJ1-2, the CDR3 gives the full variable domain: SQTIHQWPATLVQPVGSPLSLECTVEGTSNPNLYWYRQAAGRGLQLLFYSVGIGQISSEVPQNLSASRPQDRQFILSSKKLLLSDSGFYLCAWSVLNGYTFGSGTRLTVV.

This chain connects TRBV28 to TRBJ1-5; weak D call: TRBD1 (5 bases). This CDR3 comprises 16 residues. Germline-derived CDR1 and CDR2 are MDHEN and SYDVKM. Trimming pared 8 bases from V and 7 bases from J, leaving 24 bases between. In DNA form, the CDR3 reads TGTGCCAGCCCGAGCAGGGTTCAACTTCTTATACAGCCCCAGCATTTT. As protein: CASPSRVQLLIQPQHF.

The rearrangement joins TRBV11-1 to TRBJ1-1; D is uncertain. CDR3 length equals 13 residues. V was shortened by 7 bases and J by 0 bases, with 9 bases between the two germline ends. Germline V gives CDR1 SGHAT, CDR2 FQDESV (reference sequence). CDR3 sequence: CASTTVMNTEAFF. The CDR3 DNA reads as TGTGCCAGCACAACGGTCATGAACACTGAAGCTTTCTTT. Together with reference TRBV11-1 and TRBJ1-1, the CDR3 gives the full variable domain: EAEVAQSPRYKITEKSQAVAFWCDPISGHATLYWYRQILGQGPELLVQFQDESVVDDSQLPKDRFSAERLKGVDSTLKIQPAELGDSAMYLCASTTVMNTEAFFGQGTRLTVV.

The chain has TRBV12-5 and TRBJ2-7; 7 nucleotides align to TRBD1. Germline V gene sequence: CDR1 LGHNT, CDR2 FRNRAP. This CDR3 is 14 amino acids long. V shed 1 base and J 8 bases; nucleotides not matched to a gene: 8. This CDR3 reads CASGLGLNRGQQYF. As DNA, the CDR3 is TGTGCTAGTGGTTTGGGCCTAAACAGGGGCCAGCAGTACTTC.

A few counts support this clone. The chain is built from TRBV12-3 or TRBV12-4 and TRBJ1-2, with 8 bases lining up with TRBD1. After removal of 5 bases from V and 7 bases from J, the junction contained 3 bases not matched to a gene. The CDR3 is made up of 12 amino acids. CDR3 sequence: CASSPDRAGYTF. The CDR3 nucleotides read TGTGCCAGCAGTCCGGACAGGGCTGGCTACACCTTC.

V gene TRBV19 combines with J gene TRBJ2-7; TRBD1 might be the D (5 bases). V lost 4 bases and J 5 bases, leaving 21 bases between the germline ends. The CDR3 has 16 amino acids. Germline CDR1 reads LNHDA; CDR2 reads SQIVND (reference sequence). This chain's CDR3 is CASSTEGVGVRNEQYF. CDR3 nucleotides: TGTGCCAGTAGTACGGAAGGGGTAGGGGTAAGAAACGAGCAGTACTTC.

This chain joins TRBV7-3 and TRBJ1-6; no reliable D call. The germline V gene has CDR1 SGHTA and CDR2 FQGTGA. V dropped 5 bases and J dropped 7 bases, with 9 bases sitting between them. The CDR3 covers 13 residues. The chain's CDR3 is CASSQIINSPLHF. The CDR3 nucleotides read TGTGCCAGCAGCCAGATTATCAATTCACCCCTCCACTTT.

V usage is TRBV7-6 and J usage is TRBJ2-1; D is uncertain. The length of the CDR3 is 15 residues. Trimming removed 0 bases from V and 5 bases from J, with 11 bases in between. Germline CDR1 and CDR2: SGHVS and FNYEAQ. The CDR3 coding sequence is TGTGCCAGCAGCTTAGCGCCCGGAGTAAACAATGAGCAGTTCTTC. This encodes CASSLAPGVNNEQFF. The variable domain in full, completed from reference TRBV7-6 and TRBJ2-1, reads GAGVSQSPRYKVTKRGQDVALRCDPISGHVSLYWYRQALGQGPEFLTYFNYEAQQDKSGLPNDRFSAERPEGSISTLTIQRTEQRDSAMYRCASSLAPGVNNEQFFGPGTRLTVL.

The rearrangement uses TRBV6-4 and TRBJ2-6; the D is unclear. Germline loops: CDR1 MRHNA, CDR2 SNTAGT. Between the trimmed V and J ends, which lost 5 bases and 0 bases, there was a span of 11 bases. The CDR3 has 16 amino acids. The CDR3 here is CASSPHSGSGANVLTF. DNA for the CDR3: TGTGCCAGCAGTCCTCACAGTGGCTCTGGGGCCAACGTCCTGACTTTC.

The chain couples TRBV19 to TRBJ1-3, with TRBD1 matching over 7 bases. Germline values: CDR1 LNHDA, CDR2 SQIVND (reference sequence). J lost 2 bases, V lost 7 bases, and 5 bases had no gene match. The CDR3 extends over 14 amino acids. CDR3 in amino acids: CASTRQGAGNTIYF. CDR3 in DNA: TGTGCCAGTACGAGACAGGGAGCTGGAAACACCATATATTTT. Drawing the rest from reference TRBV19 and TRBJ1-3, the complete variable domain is DGGITQSPKYLFRKEGQNVTLSCEQNLNHDAMYWYRQDPGQGLRLIYYSQIVNDFQKGDIAEGYSVSREKKESFPLTVTSAQKNPTAFYLCASTRQGAGNTIYFGEGSWLTVV.

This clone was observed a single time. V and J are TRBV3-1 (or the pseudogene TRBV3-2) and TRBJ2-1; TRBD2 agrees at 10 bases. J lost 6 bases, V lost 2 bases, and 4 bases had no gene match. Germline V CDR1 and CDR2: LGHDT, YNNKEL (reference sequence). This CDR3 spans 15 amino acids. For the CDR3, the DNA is TGTGCCAGCAGCCAAAGCCTAGCGGGAGCCAATGAGCAGTTCTTC. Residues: CASSQSLAGANEQFF.

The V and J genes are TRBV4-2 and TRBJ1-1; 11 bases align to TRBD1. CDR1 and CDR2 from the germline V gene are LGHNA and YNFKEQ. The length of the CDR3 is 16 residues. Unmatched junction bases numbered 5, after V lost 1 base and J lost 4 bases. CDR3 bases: TGTGCCAGCAGCCAAGGGGACAGGGGGGTGGGCACTGAAGCTTTCTTT. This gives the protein CASSQGDRGVGTEAFF.

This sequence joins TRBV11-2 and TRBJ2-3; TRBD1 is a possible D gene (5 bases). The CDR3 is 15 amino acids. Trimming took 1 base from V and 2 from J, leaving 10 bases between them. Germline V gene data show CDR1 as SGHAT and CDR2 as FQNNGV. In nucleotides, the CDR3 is TGTGCCAGCAGCTTAGGGACAACAGTCACAGATACGCAGTATTTT. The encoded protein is CASSLGTTVTDTQYF.

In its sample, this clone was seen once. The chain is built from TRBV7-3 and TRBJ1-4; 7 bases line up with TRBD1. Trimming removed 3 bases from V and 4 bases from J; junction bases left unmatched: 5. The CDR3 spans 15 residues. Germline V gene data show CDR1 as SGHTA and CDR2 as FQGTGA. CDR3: CASSLQQGRNEKLFF. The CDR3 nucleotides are TGTGCCAGCAGCTTGCAACAGGGGCGTAATGAAAAACTGTTTTTT. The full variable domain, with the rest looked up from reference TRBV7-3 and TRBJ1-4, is GAGVSQTPSNKVTEKGKYVELRCDPISGHTALYWYRQSLGQGPEFLIYFQGTGAADDSGLPNDRFFAVRPEGSVSTLKIQRTERGDSAVYLCASSLQQGRNEKLFFGSGTQLSVL.